Presented here are 20 T cell receptor beta chains from one specimen sequenced in a study of lymphopenia after photon versus proton radiotherapy. Sequenced by immunoSEQ multiplex PCR; TCRdb stores in-frame clones only, minus some. This repertoire shows about 160,000 clones, about nine tenths found once; its top ten account for around 4.6%. The input for sequencing was peripheral blood, taken from a patient treated with photon-based radiotherapy. All receptors come from a man in his fifties with gastric cancer.

The gene calls are TRBV1 and TRBJ2-7; the table's D gene call, TRBD2, was not cross checked with the DNA. TRBV1 is a listed pseudogene. The CDR3 sequence is 16 residues long. In DNA form, the CDR3 reads TGCACCAGCAGCCCTAGCGGGAGGGCCCGAAGCTACGAGCAGTACTTC. Protein: CTSSPSGRARSYEQYF.

The rearrangement uses TRBV27 and TRBJ2-3; 11 bases match TRBD2. V lost 4 bases, J lost 7 bases, and 7 bases stayed unmatched. The CDR3 extends over 15 amino acids. Germline V gene sequence: CDR1 MNHEY, CDR2 SMNVEV (reference sequence). The CDR3 is CASSYSGRAQNTQYF. The CDR3 region has the DNA TGTGCCAGCAGTTATAGCGGGAGGGCCCAGAATACGCAGTATTTT.

The rearrangement links TRBV12-5 to TRBJ2-1; tentatively, D is TRBD1 (5 bases). V dropped 2 bases and J dropped 2 bases, with 10 bases sitting between them. Germline V CDR1 and CDR2: LGHNT, FRNRAP. CDR3 length: 15 residues. The CDR3 bases are TGTGCTAGTGGTTTGCTTCAGGGTACCTACAATGAGCAGTTCTTC. Protein: CASGLLQGTYNEQFF.

The rearrangement links TRBV10-3 to TRBJ2-7; the match to TRBD1 covers 8 bases. V lost 7 bases to trimming and J lost 5 bases; unmatched junction nucleotides: 10. CDR3 length equals 14 residues. Germline CDR1 is ENHRY and CDR2 is SYGVKD. The CDR3 DNA reads as TGTGCCATCACGGGACAGGTAGTCTTCCACGAGCAGTACTTC. Translation gives CAITGQVVFHEQYF.

V gene TRBV2 combines with J gene TRBJ1-3; 10 bases are shared with TRBD1. The CDR3 totals 16 residues. CDR1 and CDR2 from the germline V gene are SNHLY and FYNNEI. The V segment lost 3 bases and the J segment 3 bases; nucleotides outside the gene matches: 5. The CDR3 coding sequence is TGTGCCAGCAGTGAGGAGGGGACAGGGGTTGGAAACACCATATATTTT. Its protein product is CASSEEGTGVGNTIYF.

The chain combines TRBV2 with TRBJ2-7; D call uncertain. The CDR3 loop spans 13 amino acids. Germline V gene sequence: CDR1 SNHLY, CDR2 FYNNEI. The ends were cut back, 6 bases at V and 0 bases at J, with 9 bases in the middle. The CDR3, as DNA: TGTGCCAGCAGCCCCGGCGGCTCCTACGAGCAGTACTTC. The encoded protein is CASSPGGSYEQYF.

The V and J genes are TRBV7-2 and TRBJ2-2; 10 nucleotides align to TRBD1. Per germline, CDR1 SGHTA and CDR2 FQGNSA. J was trimmed by 4 bases and V by 5 bases; bases with no gene match: 7. The CDR3 covers 16 residues. The CDR3 protein is CASSPRDRGGTGELFF. The CDR3 region has the DNA TGTGCCAGCAGCCCCCGGGACAGGGGAGGCACCGGGGAGCTGTTTTTT.

This sequence joins TRBV19 and TRBJ1-4; D call uncertain. The CDR3 sequence is 15 residues long. V was cut by 5 bases and J by 5 bases, with 15 bases left in between. Germline CDR1 and CDR2: LNHDA and SQIVND (reference sequence). As DNA, the CDR3 is TGTGCCAGTAGTCCCTCGACAAGGGAAAATGAAAAACTGTTTTTT. Protein product: CASSPSTRENEKLFF.

The V gene is TRBV5-4, the J gene TRBJ2-7, with TRBD2 identical over 7 bases. The CDR3 spans 15 residues. V dropped 4 bases and J dropped 2; count of bases not matched to a gene: 9. Germline V gives CDR1 SGHNT, CDR2 YYREEE (reference sequence). The CDR3 loop reads CASSQHWGGAYEQYF. Here the CDR3 DNA reads TGTGCCAGCAGCCAGCACTGGGGGGGTGCCTACGAGCAGTACTTC. The full variable domain, completed using reference TRBV5-4 and TRBJ2-7, is ETGVTQSPTHLIKTRGQQVTLRCSSQSGHNTVSWYQQALGQGPQFIFQYYREEENGRGNFPPRFSGLQFPNYSSELNVNALELDDSALYLCASSQHWGGAYEQYFGPGTRLTVT.

This chain uses TRBV7-9 with TRBJ2-5; 8 bases are a match to TRBD1. Germline V gene lookup returns CDR1 SEHNR and CDR2 FQNEAQ (reference sequence). The junction had 1 base not matched to a gene; V was cut back by 3 bases and J by 4 bases. The CDR3 extends over 13 amino acids. In DNA form, the CDR3 reads TGTGCCAGCAGCTTCGGACAGGGAGAGACCCAGTACTTC. As protein: CASSFGQGETQYF.

The rearrangement links TRBV5-6 to TRBJ2-1; D might be TRBD1 (5 bases). CDR1 is SGHDT and CDR2 is YYEEEE in the germline V gene. The length of the CDR3 is 16 residues. V was pared by 3 bases and J by 0 bases, with 13 bases between. As DNA, the CDR3 is TGTGCCAGCAGCTGGGGCGGTACTCACTCCTACAATGAGCAGTTCTTC. It yields the protein CASSWGGTHSYNEQFF.

This clone was observed once. V and J are TRBV7-9 and TRBJ2-3; TRBD2 matches 7 bases. Trimming at V came to 3 bases and at J to 2 bases, leaving 8 bases not matched to a gene. CDR1 and CDR2 (germline): SEHNR, FQNEAQ (reference sequence). The CDR3 consists of 16 residues. The DNA for the CDR3 is TGTGCCAGCAGCTTGGACGCTAGCGGTAACACAGATACGCAGTATTTT. Amino acid sequence: CASSLDASGNTDTQYF.

V gene TRBV5-1 combines with J gene TRBJ2-1, with D tentatively TRBD2 (5 bases). The CDR3 length is 15 residues. Germline CDR1 SGHRS, CDR2 YFSETQ. CDR3 loop: CASSPRETSYNEQFF. The DNA of the CDR3 is TGCGCTTCCTCCCCGAGGGAAACCTCCTACAATGAGCAGTTCTTC.

This clone was seen a few times. The chain uses TRBV29-1 and TRBJ1-1; a weak D match, TRBD1 (6 bases). This CDR3 is 13 amino acids long. The V and J ends lost 3 bases and 1 base respectively, with 9 bases between them. Germline V lookup: CDR1 SQVTM, CDR2 ANQGSEA. The CDR3 nucleotides read TGCAGCGTTGAGGACAGTAAGAACACTGAAGCTTTCTTT. Amino acid sequence: CSVEDSKNTEAFF. The full variable domain, with the rest looked up from reference TRBV29-1 and TRBJ1-1, is SAVISQKPSRDICQRGTSLTIQCQVDSQVTMMFWYRQQPGQSLTLIATANQGSEATYESGFVIDKFPISRPNLTFSTLTVSNMSPEDSSIYLCSVEDSKNTEAFFGQGTRLTVV.

This chain links TRBV11-3 with TRBJ2-7, with D possibly being TRBD2 (7 bases). CDR3 size: 18 residues. Trimming shortened V by 1 base and J by 3 bases, and 22 bases separated the two germline ends. Germline CDR1 reads SGHNT; CDR2 reads YENEEA. This CDR3 reads CASSLGGASGLSGYEQYF. The CDR3 bases are TGTGCCAGCAGCTTAGGGGGGGCTAGCGGCCTATCTGGCTACGAGCAGTACTTC.

The V call is TRBV28, the J call TRBJ2-7; a weak D match, TRBD1 (6 bases). Trimming shortened V by 11 bases and J by 2 bases, and 22 bases separated the two germline ends. The germline V gene encodes CDR1 MDHEN and CDR2 SYDVKM. The CDR3 totals 15 residues. CDR3 bases: TGTGCCCTAAACCCCCCAGGGGTAGGAGCCTACGAGCAGTACTTC. Translated: CALNPPGVGAYEQYF.

This chain uses TRBV5-1 with TRBJ2-1, with D possibly TRBD1 on 5 matching bases. Germline V CDR1 and CDR2: SGHRS, YFSETQ. Between the trimmed V and J ends, which lost 4 bases and 0 bases, there was a span of 11 bases. The CDR3 sequence is 15 residues long. In DNA form, the CDR3 reads TGCGCCAGCAGCCCTACTGACAGCTCCTACAATGAGCAGTTCTTC. Protein product: CASSPTDSSYNEQFF.

In nucleotides, the CDR3 is TGTGCCAGTAGCATGGGACAGGGGGCGAGCTATGGCTACACCTTC. As protein: CASSMGQGASYGYTF. The chain recombines TRBV19 with TRBJ1-2, with 12 bases identical to TRBD1. V trimming: 6 bases; J trimming: 4 bases; junction bases outside the gene matches: 6. Germline V lookup: CDR1 LNHDA, CDR2 SQIVND (reference sequence). The CDR3 has 15 amino acids.

The chain combines TRBV18 with TRBJ2-1; 7 bases align to TRBD1. Trimming took 2 bases from V and 5 from J; bases not matched to a gene: 6. Germline V lookup: CDR1 KGHSH, CDR2 LQKENI. This CDR3 region has 15 residues. Here the CDR3 DNA reads TGTGCCAGCTCACCAGCCGGGACAGCCAACAATGAGCAGTTCTTC. It is translated as CASSPAGTANNEQFF. The variable domain in full, with the rest retrieved from reference TRBV18 and TRBJ2-1, is NAGVMQNPRHLVRRRGQEARLRCSPMKGHSHVYWYRQLPEEGLKFMVYLQKENIIDESGMPKERFSAEFPKEGPSILRIQQVVRGDSAAYFCASSPAGTANNEQFFGPGTRLTVL.

This chain links TRBV5-1 with TRBJ1-4; no clear D gene. V was cut by 5 bases and J by 4 bases, with 15 bases left in between. CDR3 length equals 15 residues. CDR1 SGHRS and CDR2 YFSETQ come from the germline V gene. CDR3 region: CASRDGDKLNEKLFF. The CDR3 nucleotides read TGCGCCAGCAGGGACGGGGATAAACTTAATGAAAAACTGTTTTTT. The full variable domain, with the rest looked up from reference TRBV5-1 and TRBJ1-4, is KAGVTQTPRYLIKTRGQQVTLSCSPISGHRSVSWYQQTPGQGLQFLFEYFSETQRNKGNFPGRFSGRQFSNSRSEMNVSTLELGDSALYLCASRDGDKLNEKLFFGSGTQLSVL.